Presented here are 9 T cell receptor beta chains from one specimen sequenced in a study of OX40 agonist ivuxolimab in advanced cancers. Using immunoSEQ multiplex PCR, the repertoire was profiled, and TCRdb retains in-frame clones only, with some absent. The table lists under 80,000 clones, roughly 80% of them singletons. Specimen: CD4+ or CD8+ T cells sorted from blood, collected in a trial of the OX40 agonist ivuxolimab. The receptors here all came from an adult with an advanced solid tumor such as melanoma, head and neck, liver or kidney cancer.

The gene calls are TRBV6-5 and TRBJ1-5; 10 nucleotides match TRBD1. The CDR3 length is 14 residues. V was pared by 5 bases and J by 6 bases, with 4 bases of the junction left unmatched. In germline, CDR1 is MNHEY, CDR2 SVGAGI. DNA for the CDR3: TGTGCCAGCAGTCTGGACAGGGGGGGTCAGCCCCAGCATTTT. Encoded protein: CASSLDRGGQPQHF.

The rearrangement joins TRBV19 to TRBJ1-4; D gene unclear. The germline gives CDR1 LNHDA, CDR2 SQIVND (reference sequence). The CDR3 sequence is 15 residues long. V was pared by 5 bases and J by 3 bases, with 13 bases between. The CDR3 region is CASSPAGSPNEKLFF. In nucleotides, the CDR3 is TGTGCCAGTAGTCCCGCGGGGAGCCCTAATGAAAAACTGTTTTTT.

The gene calls are TRBV28 and TRBJ2-3, with a tentative D call TRBD2 (5 bases). V dropped 2 bases and J dropped 6 bases, with 12 bases sitting between them. The CDR3 is made up of 14 amino acids. The germline gives CDR1 MDHEN, CDR2 SYDVKM. CDR3 residues: CASSLGLAVDTQYF. The CDR3, as DNA: TGTGCCAGCAGTTTAGGGCTAGCTGTGGATACGCAGTATTTT. Full variable domain (missing parts from reference TRBV28 and TRBJ2-3): DVKVTQSSRYLVKRTGEKVFLECVQDMDHENMFWYRQDPGLGLRLIYFSYDVKMKEKGDIPEGYSVSREKKERFSLILESASTNQTSMYLCASSLGLAVDTQYFGPGTRLTVL.

The chain links TRBV11-1 to TRBJ2-3, with 7 positions matching TRBD2. This CDR3 has 15 amino acids. J lost 12 bases, V lost 2 bases, and 14 bases had no gene match. Germline CDR1 SGHAT, CDR2 FQDESV (reference sequence). CDR3 DNA sequence: TGTGCCAGCAGCTTACCAGCGGGGTCCAGGTTGGTACAGTATTTT. This gives the protein CASSLPAGSRLVQYF.

The chain has TRBV4-1 and TRBJ1-5; D not certain. CDR1 and CDR2 from the germline V gene are MGHRA and YSYEKL. CDR3 length equals 15 residues. V dropped 1 base and J dropped 1 base, with 8 bases sitting between them. CDR3 DNA: TGCGCCAGCAGCCAAGTCCCCGGGAGCAATCAGCCCCAGCATTTT. Its translation: CASSQVPGSNQPQHF.

This chain uses TRBV5-1 with TRBJ2-2, with D tentatively TRBD2 (6 bases). Germline V gives CDR1 SGHRS, CDR2 YFSETQ. V lost 0 bases and J 0 bases, leaving 6 bases between the germline ends. The CDR3 totals 15 residues. CDR3 DNA sequence: TGCGCCAGCAGCTTGGGGAGGGCGAACACCGGGGAGCTGTTTTTT. Its protein product is CASSLGRANTGELFF.

J is TRBJ2-2 and V is TRBV7-7, with D perhaps TRBD2 (6 bases). Germline CDR1 reads SSHAT; CDR2 reads FNYEAQ (reference sequence). V lost 4 bases and J lost 3, with 21 bases in between. The CDR3 covers 18 residues. This CDR3 reads CASSSVPQGAGHTGELFF. The CDR3 region has the DNA TGTGCCAGCAGCTCCGTCCCGCAGGGAGCGGGTCACACCGGGGAGCTGTTTTTT.

This chain uses TRBV19 with TRBJ1-5, with 12 nucleotides matching TRBD1. Losses at the gene ends were 5 bases for V and 3 bases for J; bases not matched to a gene: 5. This CDR3 has 16 residues. Germline CDR1 LNHDA, CDR2 SQIVND (reference sequence). The chain's CDR3 is CASSGGQGAFNQPQHF. DNA of the CDR3: TGTGCCAGTAGTGGGGGACAGGGGGCCTTCAATCAGCCCCAGCATTTT.

There are a few counts of this clone. The chain recombines TRBV5-1 with TRBJ2-1; a weak D match, TRBD2 (5 bases). V was pared by 4 bases and J by 6 bases, with 14 bases between. The CDR3 has 14 residues. Germline values: CDR1 SGHRS, CDR2 YFSETQ. CDR3 in amino acids: CASSITQGGNEQFF. For the CDR3, the DNA is TGCGCCAGCAGCATAACACAAGGAGGCAATGAGCAGTTCTTC.